One and the same sample provided the 23 T cell receptor beta chains below, sequenced in a study of long-term antiretroviral therapy in people with HIV (dated by TCRdb to the early 2020s). The immunoSEQ hsTCRB v3.0 assay was used at survey level resolution to sequence the TRB variable region. What TCRdb holds here is the immuneACCESS table cut down to in-frame rearrangements. Part of the clones is not present; checked against another copy, under half of the missing clones reflect an unresolved V gene, and the others are unexplained. The sample profile shows tens of thousands of clones; under 90% of them were found once. The ten top clones hold under 3% of the sample. The input for sequencing was unsorted PBMCs, taken 0.8 years after starting antiretroviral therapy. The receptors derive from a woman between 18 and 29 years old with HIV.

The J gene is TRBJ1-2, the V gene TRBV7-9; D is unclear. In germline, CDR1 is SEHNR, CDR2 FQNEAQ (reference sequence). CDR3 length: 13 amino acids. Between the trimmed V and J ends, which lost 6 bases and 3 bases, there was a span of 11 bases. The CDR3 sequence is CASSPPSDYGYTF. The CDR3, as DNA: TGTGCCAGCAGTCCTCCGTCGGACTATGGCTACACCTTC.

The chain has TRBV19 and TRBJ1-1; TRBD1 might be the D (5 bases). The CDR3 is 11 residues long. The V end was cut by 10 bases, the J end by 7 bases, with 13 bases between. Germline assignment: CDR1 LNHDA and CDR2 SQIVND (reference sequence). The CDR3 sequence is CATLGGSEAFF. CDR3 sequence (DNA): TGTGCCACCCTTGGGGGAAGTGAAGCTTTCTTT. The full variable domain, completed using reference TRBV19 and TRBJ1-1, is DGGITQSPKYLFRKEGQNVTLSCEQNLNHDAMYWYRQDPGQGLRLIYYSQIVNDFQKGDIAEGYSVSREKKESFPLTVTSAQKNPTAFYLCATLGGSEAFFGQGTRLTVV.

The rearrangement uses TRBV10-1 and TRBJ2-1; 10 nucleotides line up with TRBD1. J gave up 6 bases and V 4 bases, and 6 bases lay outside the gene matches. The V gene's germline CDR1 is WNHNN and CDR2 SYGVQD (reference sequence). The CDR3 covers 15 residues. This chain's CDR3 is CASSAGTGVFNEQFF. The CDR3, as DNA: TGCGCCAGCAGTGCCGGGACAGGGGTATTCAATGAGCAGTTCTTC.

This clone was counted a few times. The CDR3 DNA reads as TGTGCCAGCAGCCCCGTTGACAGCGTCGGCTACACCTTC. Translation: CASSPVDSVGYTF. J is TRBJ1-2 and V is TRBV6-5; possibly TRBD1 for D (5 bases). The CDR3 runs 13 residues. Germline loops: CDR1 MNHEY, CDR2 SVGAGI. V was cut by 6 bases and J by 8 bases, with 16 bases left in between.

This sequence joins TRBV5-3 and TRBJ1-5; D is possibly TRBD1 (6 bases). TRBV5-3 is assigned to the ORF class and has an uncertain function. V dropped 0 bases and J dropped 2 bases, with 12 bases sitting between them. The CDR3 loop spans 16 amino acids. The CDR3 nucleotides are TGTGCCAGAAGCTTGGTTGGGGGGCTGGGCAATCAGCCCCAGCATTTT. This gives the protein CARSLVGGLGNQPQHF.

The rearrangement links TRBV27 to TRBJ2-1, with 7 bases aligning to TRBD2. Trimming removed 0 bases from V and 4 bases from J; junction bases left unmatched: 6. CDR1 MNHEY and CDR2 SMNVEV come from the germline V gene (reference sequence). This CDR3 region has 16 residues. The CDR3 region is CASSLSAGESYNEQFF. Written as DNA, the CDR3 is TGTGCCAGCAGTTTATCTGCGGGAGAATCGTACAATGAGCAGTTCTTC.

The chain is built from TRBV6-6 and TRBJ2-4, with 10 bases that match TRBD1. The CDR3 totals 16 residues. V shed 5 bases and J 3 bases; nucleotides not matched to a gene: 7. Germline V gene data show CDR1 as MNHNY and CDR2 as SVGAGI (reference sequence). CDR3 in DNA: TGTGCCAGCAGTCCGTGGACAGGGGGGGTCAAAAACATTCAGTACTTC. Amino acid sequence: CASSPWTGGVKNIQYF.

V is TRBV5-1 and J is TRBJ2-5; 7 positions match TRBD2. V trimming: 1 base; J trimming: 5 bases; junction bases outside the gene matches: 14. The V gene's germline CDR1 is SGHRS and CDR2 YFSETQ. The CDR3 is 17 amino acids. The CDR3 region is CASSLNRGGSREETQYF. In nucleotides, the CDR3 is TGCGCCAGCAGCTTGAACAGAGGCGGGAGTCGTGAGGAGACCCAGTACTTC.

The table lists this clone with a few counts. The chain has TRBV7-9 and TRBJ2-7; the D is unclear. CDR3 length: 15 amino acids. Trimming cost V 1 base and J 2 bases, with 12 bases left between them. CDR1 SEHNR and CDR2 FQNEAQ come from the germline V gene (reference sequence). This CDR3 reads CASSLVRLLPYEQYF. The CDR3 coding sequence is TGTGCCAGCAGCTTAGTCAGGTTGCTCCCCTACGAGCAGTACTTC.

The chain carries TRBV29-1 and TRBJ2-1; D remains ambiguous. V lost 7 bases and J 0 bases, leaving 16 bases between the germline ends. The CDR3 is made up of 15 amino acids. In germline, CDR1 is SQVTM, CDR2 ANQGSEA. The CDR3 region has the DNA TGCAGCGCCCCTCCGATACAAAGCTCCTACAATGAGCAGTTCTTC. Its translation is CSAPPIQSSYNEQFF.

The chain uses TRBV4-1 and TRBJ1-4, with D possibly matching TRBD1 (5 bases). Germline values: CDR1 MGHRA, CDR2 YSYEKL. V lost 0 bases and J lost 7, with 12 bases in between. The CDR3 consists of 15 residues. The CDR3 protein is CASSQEGLGGEKLFF. The CDR3 bases are TGCGCCAGCAGCCAAGAGGGTTTGGGGGGTGAAAAACTGTTTTTT.

This clone was detected a few times. The chain employs TRBV11-3 and TRBJ2-2, with 10 bases fitting TRBD1. The germline gives CDR1 SGHNT, CDR2 YENEEA. This CDR3 contains 17 residues. V gave up 5 bases and J gave up 0 bases; unmatched junction bases: 6. In nucleotides, the CDR3 is TGTGCCAGCAGCGACCGGGACAGGGGTCCGAACACCGGGGAGCTGTTTTTT. Translating gives CASSDRDRGPNTGELFF. Based on the CDR3 plus reference TRBV11-3 and TRBJ2-2, the full variable domain is EAGVVQSPRYKIIEKKQPVAFWCNPISGHNTLYWYLQNLGQGPELLIRYENEEAVDDSQLPKDRFSAERLKGVDSTLKIQPAELGDSAVYLCASSDRDRGPNTGELFFGEGSRLTVL.

The CDR3 loop is CASSVTGGSYEQYF. The CDR3 bases are TGTGCCAGTAGCGTGACAGGGGGCTCCTACGAGCAGTACTTC. The chain carries TRBV19 and TRBJ2-7, with 9 bases lining up with TRBD1. CDR1 and CDR2 (germline): LNHDA, SQIVND (reference sequence). V lost 6 bases, J lost 0 bases, and 3 bases stayed unmatched. The CDR3 sequence is 14 residues long.

The chain has TRBV12-2 and TRBJ1-5. TRBV12-2 is annotated as a pseudogene. This CDR3 region has 17 residues. CDR3 nucleotide sequence: TGTGCAAGTCGCTTACTCAAACAGGGAGGAAGCAATCAGCCCCAGCATTTT. Protein sequence: CASRLLKQGGSNQPQHF.

The chain's CDR3 is CASRSAGWSYEQYF. The CDR3, as DNA: TGTGCCAGCAGGAGTGCTGGGTGGTCCTACGAGCAGTACTTC. The chain employs TRBV2 and TRBJ2-7; no firm D call. Deletions cut 6 bases from V and 1 base from J, with 13 bases between. The CDR3 length is 14 residues. From germline, CDR1 is SNHLY and CDR2 FYNNEI.

This CDR3 is CASSLWGTNNEKLFF. Here the CDR3 DNA reads TGTGCCAGCAGTTTATGGGGCACAAATAATGAAAAACTGTTTTTT. V and J are TRBV28 and TRBJ1-4; D uncertain. Trimming cost V 0 bases and J 4 bases, with 9 bases left between them. Germline V CDR1 and CDR2: MDHEN, SYDVKM. The CDR3 has 15 residues.

The chain combines TRBV5-1 with TRBJ1-4, with D possibly matching TRBD1 (5 bases). V lost 4 bases to trimming and J lost 6 bases, with 13 bases between them. Germline V lookup: CDR1 SGHRS, CDR2 YFSETQ. The CDR3 consists of 14 residues. The CDR3 sequence is CASSHEGKYEKLFF. CDR3 DNA sequence: TGCGCCAGCAGCCACGAGGGGAAATATGAAAAACTGTTTTTT. The variable domain in full, with the rest retrieved from reference TRBV5-1 and TRBJ1-4, is KAGVTQTPRYLIKTRGQQVTLSCSPISGHRSVSWYQQTPGQGLQFLFEYFSETQRNKGNFPGRFSGRQFSNSRSEMNVSTLELGDSALYLCASSHEGKYEKLFFGSGTQLSVL.

The V call is TRBV9, the J call TRBJ2-1; possibly TRBD1 for D (5 bases). CDR3 length: 15 residues. CDR1 SGDLS and CDR2 YYNGEE come from the germline V gene. The V end was cut by 6 bases, the J end by 6 bases, with 19 bases between. The CDR3 reads CASNPTKAGFNEQFF. The CDR3 coding sequence is TGTGCCAGCAACCCGACGAAGGCAGGGTTCAATGAGCAGTTCTTC.

The chain employs TRBV4-1 and TRBJ2-3; no firm D call. The germline CDR1 and CDR2 sequences are MGHRA and YSYEKL. V was cut by 4 bases and J by 8 bases, with 19 bases left in between. The CDR3 runs to 15 residues. The CDR3 here is CASSPRVSALVTQYF. CDR3 nucleotide sequence: TGCGCCAGCAGCCCCCGCGTGTCAGCCCTTGTTACGCAGTATTTT.

The chain links TRBV28 to TRBJ1-5; the D gene is possibly TRBD1 (5 bases). The CDR3 contains 17 residues. Germline V gene lookup returns CDR1 MDHEN and CDR2 SYDVKM. V gave up 7 bases and J gave up 4 bases, with 23 bases separating them. The CDR3 spells CASTRFEGQVKNQPQHF. Written as DNA, the CDR3 is TGTGCCAGCACGCGATTTGAGGGGCAGGTCAAGAATCAGCCCCAGCATTTT. The variable domain in full, completed from reference TRBV28 and TRBJ1-5, reads DVKVTQSSRYLVKRTGEKVFLECVQDMDHENMFWYRQDPGLGLRLIYFSYDVKMKEKGDIPEGYSVSREKKERFSLILESASTNQTSMYLCASTRFEGQVKNQPQHFGDGTRLSIL.

The genes are TRBV10-3 and TRBJ2-3; 7 positions agree with TRBD2. The CDR3 is 15 amino acids. Unmatched junction bases numbered 8, after V lost 3 bases and J lost 5 bases. Germline loops: CDR1 ENHRY, CDR2 SYGVKD. CDR3 in DNA: TGTGCCATCAGTGACAGAAGTTTAGCGGGAGATACGCAGTATTTT. This sequence encodes CAISDRSLAGDTQYF.

This clone was found a few times. The chain is built from TRBV5-1 and TRBJ1-3; D gene ambiguous. V shed 8 bases and J shed 0 bases, with 6 bases lying between them. This CDR3 region has 12 residues. Germline CDR1 SGHRS, CDR2 YFSETQ. CDR3 sequence (DNA): TGCGCCAGTCGCCACTCTGGAAACACCATATATTTT. As protein: CASRHSGNTIYF.

The chain carries TRBV11-2 and TRBJ2-1, with D maybe TRBD2 (5 bases). V lost 4 bases, J lost 3 bases, and 16 bases lay in between. Germline V gene sequence: CDR1 SGHAT, CDR2 FQNNGV. The length of the CDR3 is 16 residues. CDR3 sequence reads: CASSSFAGRDYNEQFF. In DNA, the CDR3 is TGTGCCAGCAGCTCTTTCGCGGGCCGGGACTACAATGAGCAGTTCTTC.